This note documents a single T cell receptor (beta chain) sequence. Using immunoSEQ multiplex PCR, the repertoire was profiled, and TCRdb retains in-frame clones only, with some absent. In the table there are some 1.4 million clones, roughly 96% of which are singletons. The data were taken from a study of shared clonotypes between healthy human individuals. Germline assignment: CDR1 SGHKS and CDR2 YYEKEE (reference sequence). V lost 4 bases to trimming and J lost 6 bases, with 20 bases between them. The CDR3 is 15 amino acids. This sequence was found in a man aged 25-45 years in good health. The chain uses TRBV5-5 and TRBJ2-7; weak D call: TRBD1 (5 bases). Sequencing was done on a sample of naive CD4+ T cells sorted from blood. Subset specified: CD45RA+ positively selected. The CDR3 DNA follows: TGTGCCAGCAGCCTGACTGCGACTTCAGGGTCCGAGCAGTACTTC. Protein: CASSLTATSGSEQYF.